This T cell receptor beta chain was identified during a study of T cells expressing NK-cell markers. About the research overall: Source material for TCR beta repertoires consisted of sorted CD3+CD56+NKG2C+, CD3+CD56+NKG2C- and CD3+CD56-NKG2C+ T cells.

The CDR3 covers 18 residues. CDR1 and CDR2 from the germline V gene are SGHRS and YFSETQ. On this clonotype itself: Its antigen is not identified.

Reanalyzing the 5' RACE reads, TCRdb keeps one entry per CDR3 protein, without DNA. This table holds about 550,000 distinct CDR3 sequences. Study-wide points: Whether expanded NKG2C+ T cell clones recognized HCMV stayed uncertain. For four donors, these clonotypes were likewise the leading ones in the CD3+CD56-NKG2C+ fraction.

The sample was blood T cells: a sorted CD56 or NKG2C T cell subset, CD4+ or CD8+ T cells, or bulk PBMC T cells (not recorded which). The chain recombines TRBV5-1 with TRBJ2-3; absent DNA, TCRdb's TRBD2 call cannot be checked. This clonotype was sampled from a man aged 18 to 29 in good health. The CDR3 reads CASSLAVRERTSTDTQYF.